Listed below are T cell receptor beta chains from one sample, sequenced in a study of radiotherapy plus CTLA-4 blockade in lung cancer. This table comes from immunoSEQ multiplex PCR, and its TCRdb copy is limited to in-frame clones, with some not included. This sample has approximately 110,000 clones; roughly 80% occur once, and the top ten carry about 3.3%. Sequencing was performed on peripheral blood, taken from a patient treated with radiotherapy plus ipilimumab. All receptors derive from a human donor with non-small cell lung cancer that progressed on radiotherapy plus ipilimumab. Some clones in this sample may be carry-over from other donors' samples. The CDR3 runs from the conserved cysteine through the conserved F or W. The order of the fields is clone size, V gene, D gene, J gene, CDR3 protein, CDR3 DNA. D genes are given only for firm matches. Clone size is stated in some rows and not others, as once, few, many or a class when expanded.

once	TRBV9	NA	TRBJ1-1	CASSPWGGTEAFF	TGTGCCAGCAGCCCCTGGGGAGGGACTGAAGCTTTCTTT
once	TRBV4-2	NA	TRBJ2-5	CASSQEAQETQYF	TGTGCCAGCAGCCAAGAAGCGCAAGAGACCCAGTACTTC
NA	TRBV29-1	TRBD2	TRBJ2-3	CSVEYLGLAGGPDTQYF	TGCAGCGTTGAGTATCTGGGACTAGCGGGGGGTCCAGATACGCAGTATTTT
NA	TRBV4-3	TRBD2	TRBJ2-2	CASSPGASGSMDTGELFF	TGCGCCAGCAGCCCCGGCGCTAGCGGGTCAATGGACACCGGGGAGCTGTTTTTT
NA	TRBV4-1	NA	TRBJ2-1	CASSQGQGEGYEQFF	TGCGCCAGCAGCCAAGGGCAGGGGGAGGGTTATGAGCAGTTCTTC
NA	TRBV9	NA	TRBJ2-7	CASSVGFEPYEQYF	TGTGCCAGCAGCGTAGGCTTCGAGCCCTACGAGCAGTACTTC
NA	TRBV5-1	TRBD1	TRBJ1-4	CASSLEYDRGFDEKLFF	TGCGCCAGCAGCCTGGAATACGACAGGGGTTTCGATGAAAAACTGTTTTTT
NA	TRBV4-2	NA	TRBJ2-1	CASSPGGPYNEQFF	TGTGCCAGCAGCCCTGGTGGACCCTACAATGAGCAGTTCTTC
NA	TRBV2	TRBD1	TRBJ1-1	CASTGQVWDLAFF	TGTGCCAGCACTGGACAGGTATGGGACCTCGCTTTCTTT
NA	TRBV5-4	TRBD1	TRBJ1-2	CASSSGQGFSNYGYTF	TGTGCCAGCAGCTCGGGACAGGGGTTTTCAAACTATGGCTACACCTTC
NA	TRBV15	NA	TRBJ2-1	CATSSSRGSEEFF	TGTGCCACCAGCAGTTCCAGGGGTTCGGAGGAGTTCTTC
NA	TRBV6-5	NA	TRBJ1-2	CASSRSSDRFYGYTF	TGTGCCAGCAGTCGCTCGAGTGACCGATTCTATGGCTACACCTTC
NA	TRBV18	NA	TRBJ1-6	CASSPNREDNSPLHF	TGTGCCAGCTCACCGAACAGGGAGGATAATTCACCCCTCCACTTT
NA	TRBV19	TRBD1	TRBJ1-6	CASSIDPWTGGGSPLHF	TGTGCCAGTAGTATTGACCCCTGGACAGGGGGCGGTTCACCCCTCCACTTT
NA	TRBV29-1	NA	TRBJ1-3	CSVGGLGDLGNTIYF	TGCAGCGTTGGAGGTCTGGGGGACTTAGGAAACACCATATATTTT
NA	TRBV5-1	NA	TRBJ2-3	CASSLEIDGDTQYF	TGCGCCAGCAGCTTGGAGATTGATGGGGATACGCAGTATTTT
NA	TRBV11-3	NA	TRBJ2-4	CASSLDKASIQYF	TGTGCCAGCAGCTTAGACAAGGCGTCCATTCAGTACTTC
NA	TRBV15	NA	TRBJ1-2	CATSRGASLDGYTF	TGTGCCACCAGCAGAGGGGCAAGCTTGGATGGCTACACCTTC
NA	TRBV19	NA	TRBJ1-2	CASTKVGHRPNYGYTF	TGTGCCAGCACGAAGGTGGGGCACCGGCCTAACTATGGCTACACCTTC
NA	TRBV27	NA	TRBJ1-5	CASSFVGQPQHF	TGTGCCAGCAGTTTTGTAGGCCAGCCCCAGCATTTT
NA	TRBV4-3	TRBD1	TRBJ1-1	CASSLDRGSTEAFF	TGCGCCAGCAGCCTAGACAGGGGCAGCACTGAAGCTTTCTTT
NA	TRBV7-2	TRBD1	TRBJ1-2	CASSLVDVGQGSYGYTF	TGTGCCAGCAGCTTAGTAGATGTGGGACAGGGTTCTTATGGCTACACCTTC
once	TRBV29-1	NA	TRBJ2-1	CSVVQLYNEQFF	TGCAGCGTTGTCCAGCTTTACAATGAGCAGTTCTTC
NA	TRBV4-3	NA	TRBJ2-2	CASSQDRGRGSTGELFF	TGCGCCAGCAGCCAAGATCGGGGCAGGGGTTCAACCGGGGAGCTGTTTTTT
NA	TRBV6-4	NA	TRBJ1-2	CASSDGWDGYTF	TGTGCCAGCAGTGACGGATGGGATGGCTACACCTTC
NA	TRBV11-2	TRBD1	TRBJ2-2	CASSSHRGNTGELFF	TGTGCCAGCAGCTCCCACAGGGGGAACACCGGGGAGCTGTTTTTT
NA	TRBV7-2	NA	TRBJ1-6	CASSLDSSPLHF	TGTGCCAGCAGCTTAGATAGTTCACCCCTCCACTTT
NA	TRBV7-2	NA	TRBJ2-5	CASSQVGIGTQYF	TGTGCCAGCAGCCAAGTGGGTATAGGGACCCAGTACTTC
NA	TRBV6-1	NA	TRBJ2-7	CASSVVPSANPYEQYF	TGTGCCAGCAGTGTAGTCCCTTCGGCAAACCCCTACGAGCAGTACTTC
few	TRBV19	TRBD1	TRBJ1-1	CASSTQGMSTEAFF	TGTGCCAGTAGTACACAGGGGATGTCCACTGAAGCTTTCTTT
once	TRBV27	NA	TRBJ2-3	CASSLYQGIDTQYF	TGTGCCAGCAGTTTATACCAGGGGATAGATACGCAGTATTTT
few	TRBV4-1	NA	TRBJ1-6	CASSQVPVANSPLHF	TGCGCCAGCAGCCAAGTTCCGGTAGCAAATTCACCCCTCCACTTT
NA	TRBV9	TRBD2	TRBJ2-1	CASSYGGWSYNEQFF	TGTGCCAGCAGTTACGGGGGGTGGTCCTACAATGAGCAGTTCTTC